This is a list of T cell receptor beta chains from one sample in a study of T cell changes during pregnancy in multiple sclerosis. Assay: immunoSEQ multiplex PCR; the TCRdb copy retains only in-frame clones and omits some. The profile covers 20,000 to 25,000 clones, with around 90% appearing a single time and 5% to 5.5% taken by the ten largest. Source: CD8+ T cells from peripheral blood mononuclear cells, taken in the second trimester of pregnancy. Receptors originate from a female donor in good health, enrolled as a control in a pregnancy study. The CDR3 runs from the conserved cysteine through the conserved F or W. D genes are given only for firm matches. Expanded clones are given a class, and other clones once, few, many or no size at all.

cdr3_nt cdr3_aa v_call clone_size d_call j_call
TGTGCCAGCAGTTTTAGCGGGAGGGCCCCCCCAGATACGCAGTATTTT CASSFSGRAPPDTQYF TRBV27 once TRBD2 TRBJ2-3
TGTGCCACCAGCATAACAGGGAGCACAGATACGCAGTATTTT CATSITGSTDTQYF TRBV15 . . TRBJ2-3
TGTGCCAGCAGTGAGCAAGTCAGGGGATGGGGCGCAGATACGCAGTATTTT CASSEQVRGWGADTQYF TRBV2 . . TRBJ2-3
TGTGCCAGCAGCATATCCTACGAGCAGTACTTC CASSISYEQYF TRBV7-2 . . TRBJ2-7
TGTGCCAGCAGTTATTCAGCAACTAATGAAAAACTGTTTTTT CASSYSATNEKLFF TRBV6-6 . . TRBJ1-4
TGCGCCAGCAGCGAGCCTTCGGGGAGGGAGGGCTACGAGCAGTACTTC CASSEPSGREGYEQYF TRBV5-1 . TRBD2 TRBJ2-7
TGTGCCAGCAGCAAAGAGGTCGGGAAGGGTGAGCAGTTCTTC CASSKEVGKGEQFF TRBV21-1 . . TRBJ2-1
TGTGCCAGCAGTGACTCGATAGGGTTCGGGGGTTCACCCCTCCACTTT CASSDSIGFGGSPLHF TRBV6-4 once . TRBJ1-6
TGTGCCAGCTCACCGGGGCGCAATCAGCCCCAGCATTTT CASSPGRNQPQHF TRBV18 once . TRBJ1-5
TGTGCCAGCAGCCCTGGGAGCGGGCCCTCCTACAATGAGCAGTTCTTC CASSPGSGPSYNEQFF TRBV5-4 . . TRBJ2-1
TGTGCCAGCAGCGCGTCACCCTTGCAGCCCCAGCATTTT CASSASPLQPQHF TRBV7-3 . . TRBJ1-5
TGTGCCAGCAGCTTGGACTTCGTGAATTCACCCCTCCACTTT CASSLDFVNSPLHF TRBV5-4 . . TRBJ1-6
TGTGCAAGTCGCTTATGCATAGGACTGGTAGCGGGAAGGGCCCCTTACAATGAGCAGTTCTTC CASRLCIGLVAGRAPYNEQFF TRBV12-2 . . TRBJ2-1
TGTGCCAGCAGTTGGGGGGGCGGTTACGAGCAGTACTTC CASSWGGGYEQYF TRBV27 . . TRBJ2-7
TGTGCCAGCAGGACTAGCGGGGGGGGCAATGAGCAGTTCTTC CASRTSGGGNEQFF TRBV27 . TRBD2 TRBJ2-1
TGTGCCAGCACCGTCCCGGGACTAGCGGTTACCGGGGAGCTGTTTTTT CASTVPGLAVTGELFF TRBV7-2 . TRBD2 TRBJ2-2
TGTGCCAGCACCGATCACCGGGGGGGCAATGAGCAGTTCTTC CASTDHRGGNEQFF TRBV6-1 once TRBD2 TRBJ2-1
TGTGCCACCAGCGCGACTAGCGGGAGTTGGTACGAGCAGTACTTC CATSATSGSWYEQYF TRBV15 . TRBD2 TRBJ2-7
TGTGCCAGCCTTTCTGGACTAGCGGGAGGGGTCTCCTACAATGAGCAGTTCTTC CASLSGLAGGVSYNEQFF TRBV7-9 . TRBD2 TRBJ2-1
TGTGCCAGCAGCTTATACAGGGGTGGTGATCAGCCCCAGCATTTT CASSLYRGGDQPQHF TRBV7-8 . TRBD1 TRBJ1-5
TGCACCAGCAGCCAAAATAGCGGGGGGATCCGCTACAATGAGCAGTTCTTC CTSSQNSGGIRYNEQFF TRBV1 . . TRBJ2-1
TGTGCCAGTAGCCCGGGGACATACGAGCAGTACTTC CASSPGTYEQYF TRBV19 . . TRBJ2-7
TGTGCCAGCAGCCTGAACACCGGGGAGCTGTTTTTT CASSLNTGELFF TRBV7-9 . . TRBJ2-2
TGCGCCAGCAGCCCGCGCTCCTACGAGCAGTACTTC CASSPRSYEQYF TRBV5-1 . . TRBJ2-7
TGTGCCAGCAGCTTAATAGAGCGGGAGCTTGAGCAGTTCTTC CASSLIERELEQFF TRBV11-1 . TRBD2 TRBJ2-1
TGTGCCAGCAGGCACCGGGACAGGGGCGCACTCTACAATGAGCAGTTCTTC CASRHRDRGALYNEQFF TRBV2 once TRBD1 TRBJ2-1
TGTGCCAGCAGTCGGGACACGAGCTCCTACGAGCAGTACTTC CASSRDTSSYEQYF TRBV6-5 once . TRBJ2-7
TGTGCCAGCAGCGAGACTAGCGGGGACCTGTACGAGCAGTACTTC CASSETSGDLYEQYF TRBV7-9 . TRBD2 TRBJ2-7
TGTGCCAGCAGCTTGGTTTTAACGGATGGCTACACCTTC CASSLVLTDGYTF TRBV5-5 . . TRBJ1-2
TGTGCCAGCAGCTTACCACGGGGGGGCTATTACGAGCAGTACTTC CASSLPRGGYYEQYF TRBV11-2 . TRBD2 TRBJ2-7
TGTGCCAGCAGCCAAGGGCTCTCGCCGCGGGAAGCTTTCTTT CASSQGLSPREAFF TRBV4-2 . . TRBJ1-1
TGTGCCAGCAGTGATACCGGGACTAATGATGCCAATGAGCAGTTCTTC CASSDTGTNDANEQFF TRBV6-4 . TRBD2 TRBJ2-1
TGCGCCAGCAGCCAAGGGGGCGGGACTGGGGCCAACGTCCTGACTTTC CASSQGGGTGANVLTF TRBV4-3 . . TRBJ2-6
TGTGCCAGCAGCTTGGACAGGGCGGGTTTCGGCACCGGGGAGCTGTTTTTT CASSLDRAGFGTGELFF TRBV13 once TRBD1 TRBJ2-2
TGTGCCAGTAGTATCCGGAGTTCCGACAAACTGTTTTTT CASSIRSSDKLFF TRBV19 . . TRBJ1-4
TGTGCCAGCAGTCCCACAGGATTTTTGGATGAAAAACTGTTTTTT CASSPTGFLDEKLFF TRBV28 . . TRBJ1-4
TGTGCCAGCAGCTTAGGGGGAGTTACCTACAATGAGCAGTTCTTC CASSLGGVTYNEQFF TRBV7-6 . . TRBJ2-1